This T cell receptor (beta chain) was captured by sequencing in a study of blood T cell repertoires in COVID-19. In the study overall: Spain, Italy and the United States supplied samples that represented acute and convalescent COVID-19. PBMCs, B-cell-depleted T cells, or T cells were the source of the cDNA or gDNA that made up the material.

Generated by immunoSEQ multiplex PCR, the TCRdb table keeps only in-frame clones and is missing some. The sample comprises roughly 6,600 clones, 88% of which are singletons, and over 20% rests with the top ten. Sequencing used peripheral blood. The TCR was taken from a human donor in a cohort sampled during active COVID-19.

CDR3 DNA sequence: TGTGCCAGCAGTTTATTCGGCGGGGCCTACACAGATACGCAGTATTTT. It specifies CASSLFGGAYTDTQYF. The V gene is TRBV28, the J gene TRBJ2-3; D perhaps matches TRBD2 (6 bases). The CDR3 spans 16 residues. The germline gives CDR1 MDHEN, CDR2 SYDVKM. V lost 1 base to trimming and J lost 2 bases, with 13 bases between them. Complete variable domain (other parts from reference TRBV28 and TRBJ2-3): DVKVTQSSRYLVKRTGEKVFLECVQDMDHENMFWYRQDPGLGLRLIYFSYDVKMKEKGDIPEGYSVSREKKERFSLILESASTNQTSMYLCASSLFGGAYTDTQYFGPGTRLTVL.